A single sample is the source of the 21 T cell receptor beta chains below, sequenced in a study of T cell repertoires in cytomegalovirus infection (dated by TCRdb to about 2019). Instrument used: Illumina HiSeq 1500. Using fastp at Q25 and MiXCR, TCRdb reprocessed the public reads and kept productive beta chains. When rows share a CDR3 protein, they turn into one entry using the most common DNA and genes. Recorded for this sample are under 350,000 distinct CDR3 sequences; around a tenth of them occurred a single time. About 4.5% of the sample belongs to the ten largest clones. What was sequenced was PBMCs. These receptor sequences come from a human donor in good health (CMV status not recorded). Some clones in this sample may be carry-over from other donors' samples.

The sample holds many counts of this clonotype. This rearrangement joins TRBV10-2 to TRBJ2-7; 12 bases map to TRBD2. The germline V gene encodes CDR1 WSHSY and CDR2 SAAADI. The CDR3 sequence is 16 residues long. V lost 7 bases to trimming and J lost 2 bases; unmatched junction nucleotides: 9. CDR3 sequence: CASTLTSGSTAYEQYF. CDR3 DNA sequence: TGCGCCAGCACCCTGACTAGCGGGAGTACCGCCTACGAGCAGTACTTC.

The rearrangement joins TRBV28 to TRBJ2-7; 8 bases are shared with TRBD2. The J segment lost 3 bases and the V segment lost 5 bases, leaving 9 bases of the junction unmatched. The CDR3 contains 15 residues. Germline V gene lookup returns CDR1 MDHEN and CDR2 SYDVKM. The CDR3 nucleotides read TGTGCCAGCAGTCTAACTAGCGGTAGCCTCTACGAGCAGTACTTC. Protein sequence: CASSLTSGSLYEQYF.

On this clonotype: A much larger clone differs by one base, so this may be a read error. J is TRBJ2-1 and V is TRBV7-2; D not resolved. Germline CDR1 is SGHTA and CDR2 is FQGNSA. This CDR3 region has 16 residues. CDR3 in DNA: TGTGCCAGCAGCTTAGGTAACTCCCGCTCGGAAAATGACCAGTTCTTC. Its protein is CASSLGNSRSENDQFF.

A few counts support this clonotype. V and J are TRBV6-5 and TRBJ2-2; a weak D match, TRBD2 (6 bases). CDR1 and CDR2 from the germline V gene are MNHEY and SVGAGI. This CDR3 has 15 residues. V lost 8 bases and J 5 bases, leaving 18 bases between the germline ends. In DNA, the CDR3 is TGTGCCAGCCTAATCCGACGGGGAGGAACCGGGGAGCTGTTTTTT. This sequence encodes CASLIRRGGTGELFF.

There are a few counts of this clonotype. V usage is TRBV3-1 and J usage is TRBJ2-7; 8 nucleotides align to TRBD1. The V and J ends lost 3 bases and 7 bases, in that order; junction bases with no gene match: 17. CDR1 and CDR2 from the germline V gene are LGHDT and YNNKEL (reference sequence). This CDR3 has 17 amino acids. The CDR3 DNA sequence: TGTGCCAGCAGCCAGAAAGGCGATCCGACAGGGGCTAAAGAGCAGTACTTC. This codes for CASSQKGDPTGAKEQYF.

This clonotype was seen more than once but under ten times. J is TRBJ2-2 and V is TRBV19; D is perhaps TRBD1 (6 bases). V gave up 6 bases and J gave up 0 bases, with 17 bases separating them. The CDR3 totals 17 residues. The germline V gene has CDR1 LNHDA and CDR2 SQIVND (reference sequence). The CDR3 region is CASSTLTRTANTGELFF. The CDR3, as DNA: TGTGCCAGTAGCACTCTTACCAGGACAGCGAACACCGGGGAGCTGTTTTTT.

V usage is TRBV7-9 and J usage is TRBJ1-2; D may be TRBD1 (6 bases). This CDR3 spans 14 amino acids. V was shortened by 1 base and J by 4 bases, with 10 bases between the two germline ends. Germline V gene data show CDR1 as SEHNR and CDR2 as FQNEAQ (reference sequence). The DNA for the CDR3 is TGTGCCAGCAGCTTAGACGGAGGGGGCTATGGCTACACCTTC. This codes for CASSLDGGGYGYTF.

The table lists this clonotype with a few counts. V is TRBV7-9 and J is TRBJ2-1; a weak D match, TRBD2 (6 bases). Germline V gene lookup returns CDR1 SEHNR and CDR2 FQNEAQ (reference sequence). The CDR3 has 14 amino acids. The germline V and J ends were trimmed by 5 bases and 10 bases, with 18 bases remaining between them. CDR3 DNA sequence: TGTGCCAGCAGCCGTTCCGGGGGTAATTTGGAGCAGTTCTTC. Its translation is CASSRSGGNLEQFF.

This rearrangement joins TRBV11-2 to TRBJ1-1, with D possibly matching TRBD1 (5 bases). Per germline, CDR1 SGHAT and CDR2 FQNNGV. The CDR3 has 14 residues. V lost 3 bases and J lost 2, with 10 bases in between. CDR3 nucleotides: TGTGCCAGCAGCTTGATGACAGATAACACTGAAGCTTTCTTT. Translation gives CASSLMTDNTEAFF.

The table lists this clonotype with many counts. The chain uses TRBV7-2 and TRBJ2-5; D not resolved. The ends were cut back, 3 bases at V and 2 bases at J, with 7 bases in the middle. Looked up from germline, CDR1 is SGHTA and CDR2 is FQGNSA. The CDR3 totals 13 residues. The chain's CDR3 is CASSLERQETQYF. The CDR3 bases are TGTGCCAGCAGCTTGGAGAGACAAGAGACCCAGTACTTC.

As DNA, the CDR3 is TGTGCCAGCAGCTCCGGGGGATCCGGGAACGAGCAGTACTTC. Residues: CASSSGGSGNEQYF. This chain connects TRBV7-9 to TRBJ2-7, with a weak D call TRBD2 (6 bases). CDR1 SEHNR and CDR2 FQNEAQ come from the germline V gene (reference sequence). The CDR3 is made up of 14 amino acids. The germline V and J ends were trimmed by 4 bases and 5 bases, with 15 bases remaining between them. Complete variable domain (other parts from reference TRBV7-9 and TRBJ2-7): DTGVSQNPRHKITKRGQNVTFRCDPISEHNRLYWYRQTLGQGPEFLTYFQNEAQLEKSRLLSDRFSAERPKGSFSTLEIQRTEQGDSAMYLCASSSGGSGNEQYFGPGTRLTVT.

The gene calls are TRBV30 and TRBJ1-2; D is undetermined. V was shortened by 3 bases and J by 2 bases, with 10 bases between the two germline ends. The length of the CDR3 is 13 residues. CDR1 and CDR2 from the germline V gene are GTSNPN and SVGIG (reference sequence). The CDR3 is CAWSNGINYGYTF. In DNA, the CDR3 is TGTGCCTGGAGCAACGGGATAAACTATGGCTACACCTTC. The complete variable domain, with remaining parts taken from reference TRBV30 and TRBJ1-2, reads SQTIHQWPATLVQPVGSPLSLECTVEGTSNPNLYWYRQAAGRGLQLLFYSVGIGQISSEVPQNLSASRPQDRQFILSSKKLLLSDSGFYLCAWSNGINYGYTFGSGTRLTVV.

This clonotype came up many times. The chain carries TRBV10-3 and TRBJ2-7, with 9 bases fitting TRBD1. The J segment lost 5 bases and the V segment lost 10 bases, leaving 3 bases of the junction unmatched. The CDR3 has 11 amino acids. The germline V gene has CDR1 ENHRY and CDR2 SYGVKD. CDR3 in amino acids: CATQGAHEQYF. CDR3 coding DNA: TGTGCCACACAGGGGGCACACGAGCAGTACTTC.

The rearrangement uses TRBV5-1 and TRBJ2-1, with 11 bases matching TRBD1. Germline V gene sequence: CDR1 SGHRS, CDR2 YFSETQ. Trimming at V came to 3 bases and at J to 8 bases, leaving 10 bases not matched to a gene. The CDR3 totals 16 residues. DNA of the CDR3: TGCGCCAGCAGCTATTATCCGGGACAGGGGGGGTATGAGCAGTTCTTC. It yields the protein CASSYYPGQGGYEQFF.

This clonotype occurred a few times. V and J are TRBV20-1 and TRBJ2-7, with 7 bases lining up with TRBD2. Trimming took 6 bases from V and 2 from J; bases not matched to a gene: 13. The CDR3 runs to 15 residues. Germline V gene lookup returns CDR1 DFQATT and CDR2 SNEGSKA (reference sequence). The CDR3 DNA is TGCAGTGCCCCCCCTGCGGGAGTGGGGGCCTACGAGCAGTACTTC. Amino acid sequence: CSAPPAGVGAYEQYF.

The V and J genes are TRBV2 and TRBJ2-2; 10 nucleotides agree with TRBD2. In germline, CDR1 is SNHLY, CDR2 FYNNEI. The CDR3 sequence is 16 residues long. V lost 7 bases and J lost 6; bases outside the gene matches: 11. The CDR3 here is CASKASGSTGAGELFF. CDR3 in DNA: TGTGCCAGCAAAGCTAGCGGGAGTACCGGGGCCGGGGAGCTGTTTTTT.

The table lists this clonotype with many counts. This CDR3 reads CASSTQGRVTEAFF. The CDR3, as DNA: TGTGCCAGCAGCACACAGGGGCGGGTAACTGAAGCTTTCTTT. The gene calls are TRBV7-9 and TRBJ1-1; 7 bases are a match to TRBD1. CDR3 length: 14 residues. CDR1 SEHNR and CDR2 FQNEAQ come from the germline V gene (reference sequence). V lost 5 bases, J lost 5 bases, and 8 bases stayed unmatched.

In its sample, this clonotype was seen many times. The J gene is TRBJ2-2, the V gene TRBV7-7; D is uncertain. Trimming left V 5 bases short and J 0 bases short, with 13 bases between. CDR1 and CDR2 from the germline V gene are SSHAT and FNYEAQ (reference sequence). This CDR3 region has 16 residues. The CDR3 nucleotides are TGTGCCAGCAGCCCCTCCTCAAGATCGAACACCGGGGAGCTGTTTTTT. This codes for CASSPSSRSNTGELFF.

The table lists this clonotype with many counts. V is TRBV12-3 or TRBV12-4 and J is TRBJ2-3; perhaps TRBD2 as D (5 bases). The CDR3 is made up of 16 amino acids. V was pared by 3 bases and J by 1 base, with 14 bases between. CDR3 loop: CASSFRSGGGTDTQYF. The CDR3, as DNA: TGTGCCAGCAGTTTTCGAAGCGGAGGTGGCACAGATACGCAGTATTTT.

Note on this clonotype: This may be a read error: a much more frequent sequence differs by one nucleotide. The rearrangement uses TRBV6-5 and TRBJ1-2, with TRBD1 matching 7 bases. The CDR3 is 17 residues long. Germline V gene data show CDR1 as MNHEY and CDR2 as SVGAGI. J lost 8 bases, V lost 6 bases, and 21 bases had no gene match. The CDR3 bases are TGTGCCAGCAGCCCTTTTGAGGGCGGACAGGAGATTCGAGGCTACACCTTC. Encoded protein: CASSPFEGGQEIRGYTF.

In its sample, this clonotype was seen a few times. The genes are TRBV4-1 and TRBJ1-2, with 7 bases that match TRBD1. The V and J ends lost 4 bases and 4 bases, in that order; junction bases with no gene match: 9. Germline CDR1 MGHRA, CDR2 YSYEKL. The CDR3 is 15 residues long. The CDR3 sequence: CASSRTTGQSYGYTF. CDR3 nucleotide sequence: TGCGCCAGCAGCCGCACTACGGGACAGAGCTATGGCTACACCTTC.